The next 29 T cell receptor beta chains were all read from a single sample in a study of T cell responses to AZD1222 COVID-19 vaccine (dated by TCRdb to the early 2020s). Libraries came from the immunoSEQ multiplex PCR assay. In its TCRdb copy, this immuneACCESS table keeps in-frame sequences only and misses some clones. Where compared with another copy, unresolved V genes explain less than half of these, and the others have no known cause. The sample records tens of thousands of clones, 89% of which are singletons. 6.1% of the sample lies in the top ten. The label giving this sample's time point can be read as: about 28 days (+/-7) after the second vaccine dose. The material was peripheral blood, obtained 28 days after the second AZD1222 dose. All receptors derive from an adult who received the AZD1222 COVID-19 vaccine.

The rearrangement links TRBV28 to TRBJ2-7; D unresolved. CDR1 MDHEN and CDR2 SYDVKM come from the germline V gene. This CDR3 is built from 11 residues. The V and J ends lost 7 bases and 2 bases respectively, with 6 bases between them. The CDR3 spells CASNSPYEQYF. Here the CDR3 DNA reads TGTGCCAGCAATTCCCCCTACGAGCAGTACTTC.

This chain connects TRBV30 to TRBJ1-6; 7 bases line up with TRBD1. The CDR3 runs 13 residues. J lost 6 bases, V lost 7 bases, and 6 bases had no gene match. Germline V gene lookup returns CDR1 GTSNPN and CDR2 SVGIG (reference sequence). The CDR3 region has the DNA TGTGCCTCTGCGACAGGGCTTAATTCACCCCTCCACTTT. It translates to CASATGLNSPLHF.

The chain has TRBV3-1 (or the pseudogene TRBV3-2) and TRBJ2-7; 15 nucleotides agree with TRBD2. This CDR3 spans 16 amino acids. V lost 6 bases to trimming and J lost 6 bases; unmatched junction nucleotides: 9. Germline V gene lookup returns CDR1 LGHDT and CDR2 YNNKEL (reference sequence). The CDR3 coding sequence is TGTGCCAGCAGTCTAGGACTAGCGGGGGGGCCCCTCGAGCAGTACTTC. This sequence encodes CASSLGLAGGPLEQYF.

This chain connects TRBV5-1 to TRBJ2-7, with 10 bases aligning to TRBD1. J was trimmed by 6 bases and V by 2 bases; bases with no gene match: 8. CDR1 is SGHRS and CDR2 is YFSETQ in the germline V gene. CDR3 length: 15 residues. CDR3 DNA: TGCGCCAGCAGCTTTTACCGGGACAGGGGTAGCGAGCAGTACTTC. This encodes CASSFYRDRGSEQYF.

This rearrangement joins TRBV5-1 to TRBJ1-5; 7 bases map to TRBD1. There are 15 residues in the CDR3. Losses at the gene ends were 2 bases for V and 3 bases for J; bases not matched to a gene: 5. The germline CDR1 and CDR2 sequences are SGHRS and YFSETQ. The CDR3 bases are TGCGCCAGCAGCTTAACAGGGGTTACCAATCAGCCCCAGCATTTT. Its translation is CASSLTGVTNQPQHF.

This clone was counted a single time. The V and J genes are TRBV3-1 (or the pseudogene TRBV3-2) and TRBJ2-1; D is perhaps TRBD2 (5 bases). V was pared by 1 base and J by 2 bases, with 12 bases between. The V gene's germline CDR1 is LGHDT and CDR2 YNNKEL (reference sequence). The CDR3 is made up of 16 amino acids. The CDR3 loop reads CASSQGGGFTYNEQFF. DNA of the CDR3: TGTGCCAGCAGCCAAGGTGGCGGGTTCACCTACAATGAGCAGTTCTTC.

DNA for the CDR3: TGTGCCAGCAGCCAAGGGACGAACATGAACACTGAAGCTTTCTTT. Encoded protein: CASSQGTNMNTEAFF. This chain joins TRBV3-1 (or the pseudogene TRBV3-2) and TRBJ1-1; D uncertain. Germline values: CDR1 LGHDT, CDR2 YNNKEL (reference sequence). The CDR3 extends over 15 amino acids. The V and J ends lost 1 base and 0 bases respectively, with 9 bases between them.

The chain employs TRBV19 and TRBJ1-2; 8 bases are a match to TRBD1. Germline assignment: CDR1 LNHDA and CDR2 SQIVND (reference sequence). V shed 3 bases, J shed 4 bases, and the junction held 4 bases outside the gene matches. CDR3 length: 14 amino acids. DNA of the CDR3: TGTGCCAGTAGTATCCCCGGACAGGGCTATGGCTACACCTTC. Amino acids: CASSIPGQGYGYTF.

CDR3 region: CASSQGYVNTEAFF. The CDR3 bases are TGTGCCAGCAGCCAGGGCTACGTGAACACTGAAGCTTTCTTT. The chain combines TRBV3-1 (or the pseudogene TRBV3-2) with TRBJ1-1; D is undetermined. Germline CDR1 LGHDT, CDR2 YNNKEL (reference sequence). V was trimmed by 3 bases and J by 0 bases, leaving 8 bases between them. The CDR3 has 14 residues.

The gene calls are TRBV19 and TRBJ2-7, with a possible D match to TRBD1 (6 bases). V lost 2 bases to trimming and J lost 2 bases, with 13 bases between them. CDR3 length: 15 amino acids. Germline V gives CDR1 LNHDA, CDR2 SQIVND (reference sequence). The CDR3 nucleotides are TGTGCCAGTAGTATAACCCCAGGGGCTACCTACGAGCAGTACTTC. Its translation: CASSITPGATYEQYF. The variable domain in full, completed from reference TRBV19 and TRBJ2-7, reads DGGITQSPKYLFRKEGQNVTLSCEQNLNHDAMYWYRQDPGQGLRLIYYSQIVNDFQKGDIAEGYSVSREKKESFPLTVTSAQKNPTAFYLCASSITPGATYEQYFGPGTRLTVT.

CDR3 residues: CASRPDRNTEAFF. CDR3 sequence (DNA): TGCGCCAGCAGACCAGACAGGAACACTGAAGCTTTCTTT. The chain couples TRBV10-2 to TRBJ1-1; tentatively, D is TRBD1 (5 bases). In germline, CDR1 is WSHSY, CDR2 SAAADI. CDR3 length: 13 residues. Trimming removed 6 bases from V and 1 base from J, with 9 bases in between.

This rearrangement joins TRBV5-4 to TRBJ2-3; 8 bases line up with TRBD1. The germline V gene encodes CDR1 SGHNT and CDR2 YYREEE (reference sequence). The CDR3 extends over 16 amino acids. V was pared by 3 bases and J by 2 bases, with 8 bases of the junction left unmatched. The CDR3 spells CASSSGETGATDTQYF. For the CDR3, the DNA is TGTGCCAGCAGCTCGGGGGAGACAGGGGCCACAGATACGCAGTATTTT.

This chain joins TRBV7-2 and TRBJ1-3; D uncertain. Trimming stripped 5 bases from V and 2 bases from J, with 16 bases between. CDR1 and CDR2 (germline): SGHTA, FQGNSA. The CDR3 is 16 amino acids. Here the CDR3 DNA reads TGTGCCAGCAGCCCGCAGGCCAGGTTAACTGGAAACACCATATATTTT. Protein sequence: CASSPQARLTGNTIYF.

This sequence joins TRBV20-1 and TRBJ2-5; D is undetermined. The length of the CDR3 is 10 residues. The germline V gene encodes CDR1 DFQATT and CDR2 SNEGSKA (reference sequence). Trimming left V 3 bases short and J 5 bases short, with 4 bases between. This CDR3 is CSARGETQYF. The CDR3 nucleotides read TGCAGTGCTAGGGGGGAGACCCAGTACTTC.

This chain joins TRBV9 and TRBJ2-2; D remains unclear. The length of the CDR3 is 14 residues. CDR1 is SGDLS, CDR2 YYNGEE, per germline. The V end was cut by 2 bases, the J end by 2 bases, with 7 bases between. DNA of the CDR3: TGTGCCAGCAGCGTGGCACCTAACACCGGGGAGCTGTTTTTT. Amino acid sequence: CASSVAPNTGELFF.

The CDR3 DNA reads as TGTGCCAGCAGTTTTGGGGATACGCAGTATTTT. Its protein is CASSFGDTQYF. This chain links TRBV12-3 or TRBV12-4 with TRBJ2-3, with no clear D. The V and J ends lost 3 bases and 6 bases respectively, with 4 bases between them. This CDR3 contains 11 residues.

V and J are TRBV10-2 and TRBJ2-3, with D maybe TRBD2 (6 bases). Germline CDR1 and CDR2: WSHSY and SAAADI. The CDR3 totals 14 residues. Deletions cut 2 bases from V and 4 bases from J, with 10 bases between. In nucleotides, the CDR3 is TGCGCCAGCAGTGAGAGGGGCGGGGCAGATACGCAGTATTTT. It is translated as CASSERGGADTQYF.

This clone occurred once. The chain employs TRBV5-8 and TRBJ2-3, with D possibly matching TRBD1 (6 bases). There are 15 residues in the CDR3. Trimming left V 7 bases short and J 3 bases short, with 18 bases between. Germline CDR1 reads SGHTS; CDR2 reads YDEGEE. The CDR3 bases are TGTGCCAGCGGTACAGGGCCCCCAAGTACAGATACGCAGTATTTT. Amino acid sequence: CASGTGPPSTDTQYF. The full variable domain, in which reference TRBV5-8 and TRBJ2-3 provide the parts outside the CDR3, is EAGVTQSPTHLIKTRGQQATLRCSPISGHTSVYWYQQALGLGLQFLLWYDEGEERNRGNFPPRFSGRQFPNYSSELNVNALELEDSALYLCASGTGPPSTDTQYFGPGTRLTVL.

The gene calls are TRBV11-3 and TRBJ2-1; possibly TRBD2 for D (6 bases). V was clipped by 5 bases and J by 5 bases, with 13 bases between them. Germline-derived CDR1 and CDR2 are SGHNT and YENEEA. The CDR3 has 14 amino acids. As DNA, the CDR3 is TGTGCCAGCAGCCTCGGGGCGGGGAACAATGAGCAGTTCTTC. Translating gives CASSLGAGNNEQFF.

The chain is built from TRBV6-5 and TRBJ1-4; D is unresolved. This CDR3 comprises 14 residues. The V and J ends lost 7 bases and 3 bases respectively, with 12 bases between them. From germline, CDR1 is MNHEY and CDR2 SVGAGI. The CDR3 spells CASNFEGANEKLFF. CDR3 in DNA: TGTGCCAGCAACTTTGAGGGAGCTAATGAAAAACTGTTTTTT.

This chain uses TRBV7-2 with TRBJ1-5; perhaps TRBD1 as D (5 bases). Germline V gives CDR1 SGHTA, CDR2 FQGNSA. The CDR3 totals 13 residues. V dropped 5 bases and J dropped 6 bases, with 11 bases sitting between them. The CDR3 is CASSGTWGQPQHF. In DNA, the CDR3 is TGTGCCAGCAGCGGGACCTGGGGTCAGCCCCAGCATTTT. The entire variable domain, with the rest obtained from reference TRBV7-2 and TRBJ1-5, is as follows: GAGVSQSPSNKVTEKGKDVELRCDPISGHTALYWYRQSLGQGLEFLIYFQGNSAPDKSGLPSDRFSAERTGGSVSTLTIQRTQQEDSAVYLCASSGTWGQPQHFGDGTRLSIL.

The chain uses TRBV5-1 and TRBJ2-7; D call uncertain. This CDR3 comprises 15 residues. V lost 0 bases to trimming and J lost 1 base, with 11 bases between them. Germline-derived CDR1 and CDR2 are SGHRS and YFSETQ. The CDR3 DNA is TGCGCCAGCAGCTTGGGAGACAACCTATCCTACGAGCAGTACTTC. Amino acids: CASSLGDNLSYEQYF. The full variable domain, completed using reference TRBV5-1 and TRBJ2-7, is KAGVTQTPRYLIKTRGQQVTLSCSPISGHRSVSWYQQTPGQGLQFLFEYFSETQRNKGNFPGRFSGRQFSNSRSEMNVSTLELGDSALYLCASSLGDNLSYEQYFGPGTRLTVT.

CDR3 coding DNA: TGTGCCAGCAGGCGGGTGGACACTGAAGCTTTCTTT. Translating gives CASRRVDTEAFF. The chain employs TRBV2 and TRBJ1-1; D call uncertain. CDR1 SNHLY and CDR2 FYNNEI come from the germline V gene. The CDR3 runs to 12 residues. V lost 6 bases, J lost 3 bases, and 8 bases lay in between. Using reference TRBV2 and TRBJ1-1 for the parts outside the CDR3, the full variable domain is EPEVTQTPSHQVTQMGQEVILRCVPISNHLYFYWYRQILGQKVEFLVSFYNNEISEKSEIFDDQFSVERPDGSNFTLKIRSTKLEDSAMYFCASRRVDTEAFFGQGTRLTVV.

V usage is TRBV7-2 and J usage is TRBJ1-4; 7 nucleotides line up with TRBD1. V was pared by 4 bases and J by 3 bases, with 8 bases of the junction left unmatched. CDR1 and CDR2 from the germline V gene are SGHTA and FQGNSA. The CDR3 extends over 16 amino acids. The CDR3 here is CASSSSSGTANEKLFF. CDR3 DNA sequence: TGTGCCAGCAGCTCGAGCTCCGGGACAGCTAATGAAAAACTGTTTTTT.

The chain couples TRBV9 to TRBJ2-7; the D gene is possibly TRBD1 (6 bases). The germline V gene has CDR1 SGDLS and CDR2 YYNGEE. This CDR3 region has 14 residues. Trimming removed 0 bases from V and 3 bases from J, with 10 bases in between. CDR3 sequence: CASSVATGNYEQYF. CDR3 sequence (DNA): TGTGCCAGCAGCGTAGCTACAGGGAACTACGAGCAGTACTTC.

The chain links TRBV11-2 to TRBJ1-4; D possibly corresponds to TRBD1 (5 bases). V was trimmed by 4 bases and J by 4 bases, leaving 16 bases between them. CDR1 is SGHAT and CDR2 is FQNNGV in the germline V gene. CDR3 length: 16 residues. The CDR3 protein is CASSYDPGISNEKLFF. CDR3 DNA sequence: TGTGCCAGCAGCTACGATCCAGGGATTAGTAATGAAAAACTGTTTTTT.

This chain joins TRBV11-2 and TRBJ2-7; tentatively, D is TRBD2 (6 bases). V lost 0 bases and J 4 bases, leaving 13 bases between the germline ends. Germline V gives CDR1 SGHAT, CDR2 FQNNGV. This CDR3 is built from 15 residues. The CDR3 reads CASSLDRAGSYEQYF. DNA for the CDR3: TGTGCCAGCAGCTTAGATCGGGCCGGGAGTTACGAGCAGTACTTC.

V is TRBV7-9 and J is TRBJ2-2; 10 bases are a match to TRBD2. V was clipped by 5 bases and J by 7 bases; unmatched bases: 4. The CDR3 has 14 amino acids. CDR1 and CDR2 from the germline V gene are SEHNR and FQNEAQ (reference sequence). CDR3 sequence reads: CASSGLAGVGELFF. DNA of the CDR3: TGTGCCAGCAGCGGGCTAGCGGGGGTCGGGGAGCTGTTTTTT.

The J gene is TRBJ2-7, the V gene TRBV12-5, with D perhaps TRBD1 or TRBD2 (5 bases each). This CDR3 region has 14 residues. Deletions cut 0 bases from V and 6 bases from J, with 12 bases between. Germline V gene lookup returns CDR1 LGHNT and CDR2 FRNRAP. The CDR3 nucleotides are TGTGCTAGTGGTTTGGTCGGGACCGTGCGCGAGCAGTACTTC. It encodes CASGLVGTVREQYF.